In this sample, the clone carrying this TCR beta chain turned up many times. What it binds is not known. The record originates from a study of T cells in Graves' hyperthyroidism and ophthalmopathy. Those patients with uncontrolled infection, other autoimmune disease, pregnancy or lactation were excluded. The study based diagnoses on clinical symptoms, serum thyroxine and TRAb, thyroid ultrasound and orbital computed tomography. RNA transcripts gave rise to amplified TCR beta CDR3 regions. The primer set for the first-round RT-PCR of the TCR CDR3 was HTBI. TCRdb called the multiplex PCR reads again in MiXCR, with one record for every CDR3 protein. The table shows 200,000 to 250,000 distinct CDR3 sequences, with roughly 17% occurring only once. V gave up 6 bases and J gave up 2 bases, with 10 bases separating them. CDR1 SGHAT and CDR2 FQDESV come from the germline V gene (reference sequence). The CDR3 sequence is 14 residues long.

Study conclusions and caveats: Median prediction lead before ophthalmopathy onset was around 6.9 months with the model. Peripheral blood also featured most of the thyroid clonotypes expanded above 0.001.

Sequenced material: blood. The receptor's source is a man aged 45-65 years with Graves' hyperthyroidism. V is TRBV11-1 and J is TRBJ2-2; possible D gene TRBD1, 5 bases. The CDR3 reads CASSTDSNTGELFF. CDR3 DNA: TGTGCCAGCAGTACCGACAGCAACACCGGGGAGCTGTTTTTT.